These 15 T cell receptor beta chains were all obtained from the same sample, sequenced in a study of blood T cell repertoires in COVID-19 (dated by TCRdb to the early 2020s). Library preparation employed the immunoSEQ multiplex PCR assay. Entries here come from immuneACCESS through TCRdb and include only in-frame sequences with V and J called. Some clones fail to appear in such tables; in the studies checked, an unresolved V gene covers under half of the shortfall, and the cause of the remainder is unknown. This sample is represented by more than 150,000 clones; approximately 86% of them were singletons. In total, the top ten clones hold about 0.95% of the sample. Material: peripheral blood. Every receptor here comes from a man between 18 and 35 years old with acute or convalescent COVID-19.

The chain uses TRBV30 and TRBJ2-1; 8 nucleotides match TRBD2. Germline CDR1 is GTSNPN and CDR2 is SVGIG (reference sequence). J gave up 9 bases and V 0 bases, and 13 bases lay outside the gene matches. The CDR3 has 16 amino acids. CDR3 DNA: TGTGCCTGGAGTGTACAGCGTTGGCGGGGGGTGGGTGAGCAGTTCTTC. This encodes CAWSVQRWRGVGEQFF.

V and J are TRBV6-6 and TRBJ1-6; no definite D call. V was cut by 7 bases and J by 3 bases, with 13 bases left in between. Per germline, CDR1 MNHNY and CDR2 SVGAGI (reference sequence). CDR3 size: 15 residues. CDR3 nucleotides: TGTGCCAGCACCAAGGAGATGATCTATAATTCACCCCTCCACTTT. It is translated as CASTKEMIYNSPLHF.

The chain has TRBV3-1 (or the pseudogene TRBV3-2) and TRBJ1-1; D is perhaps TRBD1 (6 bases). The V and J ends lost 6 bases and 1 base respectively, with 12 bases between them. Germline assignment: CDR1 LGHDT and CDR2 YNNKEL (reference sequence). The CDR3 is 14 residues long. The CDR3 nucleotides are TGTGCCAGCAGTACAGGGATTGGGAACACTGAAGCTTTCTTT. This gives the protein CASSTGIGNTEAFF.

The chain links TRBV19 to TRBJ1-2, with TRBD1 identical over 7 bases. Germline trimming cut 7 bases from V and 5 bases from J; bases unmatched to any gene: 10. CDR3 length equals 14 residues. Germline CDR1 LNHDA, CDR2 SQIVND (reference sequence). In DNA form, the CDR3 reads TGTGCCAGTAAGTCAACCGACAGGGAGTATGGCTACACCTTC. Translating it yields CASKSTDREYGYTF.

This clone was seen a single time. The chain has TRBV5-4 and TRBJ2-1; TRBD1 matches 9 bases. The CDR3 is 13 amino acids. Germline V gene sequence: CDR1 SGHNT, CDR2 YYREEE (reference sequence). V lost 3 bases, J lost 7 bases, and 2 bases stayed unmatched. The CDR3 DNA reads TGTGCCAGCAGCTGGGACAGGGAAAATGAGCAGTTCTTC. The encoded protein is CASSWDRENEQFF.

V usage is TRBV14 and J usage is TRBJ1-1, with D uncertain. Germline CDR1 and CDR2: SGHDN and FVKESK. V lost 0 bases to trimming and J lost 0 bases, with 8 bases between them. CDR3 length: 15 amino acids. For the CDR3, the DNA is TGTGCCAGCAGCCAAGACTACAGCCTGAACACTGAAGCTTTCTTT. Amino acid sequence: CASSQDYSLNTEAFF.

The chain employs TRBV6-5 and TRBJ1-1; 9 bases map to TRBD1. This CDR3 comprises 16 residues. Trimming cost V 2 bases and J 0 bases; bases outside gene matches: 4. Germline CDR1 MNHEY, CDR2 SVGAGI. The CDR3 spells CASSYRTGDLNTEAFF. The CDR3 coding sequence is TGTGCCAGCAGTTACCGGACAGGGGACCTGAACACTGAAGCTTTCTTT.

This clone was picked up one time. The gene calls are TRBV4-1 and TRBJ1-1; D is uncertain. V gave up 3 bases and J gave up 5 bases, with 4 bases separating them. Per germline, CDR1 MGHRA and CDR2 YSYEKL. The CDR3 is 11 amino acids. The CDR3 coding sequence is TGCGCCAGCAGCCAGTCTACTGAAGCTTTCTTT. Its protein product is CASSQSTEAFF.

The chain recombines TRBV7-3 with TRBJ2-1; TRBD1 is a possible D gene (5 bases). V lost 3 bases, J lost 1 base, and 13 bases lay in between. Germline values: CDR1 SGHTA, CDR2 FQGTGA. This CDR3 is built from 16 residues. The CDR3 region is CASSFEGAVSYNEQFF. The CDR3, as DNA: TGTGCCAGCAGCTTTGAAGGGGCAGTTTCCTACAATGAGCAGTTCTTC. The full variable domain, with the rest looked up from reference TRBV7-3 and TRBJ2-1, is GAGVSQTPSNKVTEKGKYVELRCDPISGHTALYWYRQSLGQGPEFLIYFQGTGAADDSGLPNDRFFAVRPEGSVSTLKIQRTERGDSAVYLCASSFEGAVSYNEQFFGPGTRLTVL.

The V and J genes are TRBV7-9 and TRBJ2-1, with D possibly TRBD1 on 6 matching bases. Trimming removed 3 bases from V and 3 bases from J, with 9 bases in between. The CDR3 contains 14 residues. CDR1 is SEHNR, CDR2 FQNEAQ, per germline (reference sequence). CDR3 bases: TGTGCCAGCAGCTTCGACAGGCTCTACAATGAGCAGTTCTTC. It specifies CASSFDRLYNEQFF.

The rearrangement uses TRBV4-2 and TRBJ2-3; 10 bases align to TRBD1. Germline CDR1 and CDR2: LGHNA and YNFKEQ. With V trimmed by 3 bases and J by 4 bases, 19 bases remained unmatched. This CDR3 has 20 amino acids. The CDR3 reads CASSHRKPGTGAIVPDTQYF. The CDR3 nucleotides read TGTGCCAGCAGCCACCGGAAACCCGGGACAGGGGCAATTGTTCCAGATACGCAGTATTTT.

This clone was found a few times. The genes are TRBV24-1 and TRBJ2-3; D possibly corresponds to TRBD2 (5 bases). Germline V gene lookup returns CDR1 KGHDR and CDR2 SFDVKD. V lost 6 bases to trimming and J lost 4 bases, with 7 bases between them. This CDR3 contains 12 residues. For the CDR3, the DNA is TGTGCCACCAGTTGGGGAGCAGATACGCAGTATTTT. It specifies CATSWGADTQYF.

The chain combines TRBV2 with TRBJ2-7, with D uncertain. Germline CDR1 reads SNHLY; CDR2 reads FYNNEI. The ends were cut back, 4 bases at V and 8 bases at J, with 18 bases in the middle. The CDR3 spans 14 residues. CDR3 DNA: TGTGCCAGCAGTGCTAGTAAGGTTCCTCCGCAGCAGTACGTC. It specifies CASSASKVPPQQYV.

This sequence joins TRBV2 and TRBJ2-1; 10 positions match TRBD2. From germline, CDR1 is SNHLY and CDR2 FYNNEI. With 7 bases clipped from V and 5 bases from J, the junction kept 8 bases outside the gene matches. The length of the CDR3 is 15 residues. The CDR3 nucleotides read TGTGCCAGCATTCCCGGGACTAGCGACAACAATGAGCAGTTCTTC. This translates into CASIPGTSDNNEQFF.

J is TRBJ2-3 and V is TRBV3-1 (or the pseudogene TRBV3-2); the match to TRBD2 covers 12 bases. CDR1 is LGHDT, CDR2 YNNKEL, per germline (reference sequence). V dropped 4 bases and J dropped 0; count of bases not matched to a gene: 2. CDR3 size: 16 residues. The CDR3 reads CASSRGTSGSTDTQYF. The CDR3 DNA reads TGTGCCAGCAGCCGAGGGACTAGCGGGAGCACAGATACGCAGTATTTT.